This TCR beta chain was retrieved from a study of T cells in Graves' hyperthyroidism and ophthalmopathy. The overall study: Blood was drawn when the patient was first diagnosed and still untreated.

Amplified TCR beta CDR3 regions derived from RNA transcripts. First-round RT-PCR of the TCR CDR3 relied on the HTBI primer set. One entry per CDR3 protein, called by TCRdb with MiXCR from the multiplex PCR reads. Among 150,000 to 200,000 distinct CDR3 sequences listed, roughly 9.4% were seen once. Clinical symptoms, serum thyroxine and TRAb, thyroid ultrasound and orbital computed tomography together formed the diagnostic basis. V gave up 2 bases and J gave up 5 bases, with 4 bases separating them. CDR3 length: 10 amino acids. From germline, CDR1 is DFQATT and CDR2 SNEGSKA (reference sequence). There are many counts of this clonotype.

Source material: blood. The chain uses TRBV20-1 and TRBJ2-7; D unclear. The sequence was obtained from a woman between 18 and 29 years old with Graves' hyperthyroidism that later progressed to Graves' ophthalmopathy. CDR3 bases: TGCAGTGCTAGAACGGACGAGCAGTACTTC. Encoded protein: CSARTDEQYF.